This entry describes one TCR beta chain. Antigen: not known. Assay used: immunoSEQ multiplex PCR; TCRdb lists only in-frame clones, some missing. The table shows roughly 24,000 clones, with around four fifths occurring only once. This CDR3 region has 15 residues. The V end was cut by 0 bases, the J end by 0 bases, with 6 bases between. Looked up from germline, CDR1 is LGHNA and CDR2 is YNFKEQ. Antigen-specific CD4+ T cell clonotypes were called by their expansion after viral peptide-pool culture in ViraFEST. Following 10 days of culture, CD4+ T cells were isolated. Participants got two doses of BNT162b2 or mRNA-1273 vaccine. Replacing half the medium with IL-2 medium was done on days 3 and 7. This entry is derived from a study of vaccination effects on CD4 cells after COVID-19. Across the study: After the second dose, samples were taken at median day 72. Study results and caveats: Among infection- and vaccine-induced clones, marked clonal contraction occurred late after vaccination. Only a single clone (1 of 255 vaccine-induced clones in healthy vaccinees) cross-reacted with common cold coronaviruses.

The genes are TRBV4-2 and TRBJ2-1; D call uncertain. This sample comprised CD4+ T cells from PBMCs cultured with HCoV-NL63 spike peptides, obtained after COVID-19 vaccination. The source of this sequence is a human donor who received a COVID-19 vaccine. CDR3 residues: CASSQEVGSYNEQFF. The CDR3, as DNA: TGTGCCAGCAGCCAAGAGGTAGGCTCCTACAATGAGCAGTTCTTC.